This TCR beta chain comes out of a study of blood T cells in healthy people across ages. Findings and limits, study-wide: One million T cells yielded diversity estimates that were considered underestimates.

Germline loops: CDR1 MDHEN, CDR2 SYDVKM. Trimming shortened V by 5 bases and J by 6 bases, and 19 bases separated the two germline ends. CDR3 length equals 15 residues. This clonotype has just a few counts. What it recognizes is unknown. A second PCR of 7 to 11 cycles used a sample-barcoded 5' primer and a J-beta primer mix. TCRdb re-analysed the 5' RACE reads in MiXCR, keeping a single row per CDR3 protein. The data hold around 900,000 distinct CDR3 sequences, with 51% observed a single time. The donors, healthy Caucasians from Russia, were aged 6 to 90. The gene calls are TRBV28 and TRBJ2-5; D possibly uses TRBD1 or TRBD2 (6 bases each). The sequenced sample was blood. The TCR originated in a woman aged 55-70 years in good health. Here the CDR3 reads CASSPSGEGGKTQYF. The CDR3 bases are TGTGCCAGCAGTCCCTCTGGTGAGGGGGGAAAGACCCAGTACTTC.